The sequence of this T cell receptor beta chain was determined in a study of blood T cell repertoires in COVID-19. Measured with immunoSEQ multiplex PCR; TCRdb has only the in-frame clones, and not every one. The repertoire holds 150,000 or so clones, with roughly nine tenths as singletons. Per germline, CDR1 GTSNPN and CDR2 SVGIG (reference sequence). The CDR3 contains 13 residues. The V segment lost 1 base and the J segment 2 bases; nucleotides outside the gene matches: 0. The origin of this receptor is a human donor in a cohort sampled during active COVID-19. The genes are TRBV30 and TRBJ2-7, with 9 positions matching TRBD1. Sequenced input: peripheral blood. CDR3 residues: CAWSGTGAYEQYF. CDR3 nucleotide sequence: TGTGCCTGGAGTGGGACAGGGGCCTACGAGCAGTACTTC.